The following is a TCR beta chain sequence with its context. The source of the sample is a study of OX40 agonist ivuxolimab in advanced cancers. In the study overall: An agonistic human IgG2 monoclonal antibody against OX40 (CD134) was given. The eligibility criteria allowed prior anti-PD-1, anti-PD-L1 or anti-CTLA-4 therapy, and about 40% had some. Each dose-escalation patient presented with hepatocellular carcinoma, melanoma, renal cell or head and neck cancer.

The length of the CDR3 is 16 residues. Trimming took 5 bases from V and 3 from J, leaving 17 bases between them. Looked up from germline, CDR1 is LNHDA and CDR2 is SQIVND (reference sequence). Produced via immunoSEQ multiplex PCR; TCRdb's table is partial and in-frame only. The sample records around 80,000 clones, 85% being singletons. With autoimmune disease history or systemic immunosuppression, patients were excluded. V is TRBV19 and J is TRBJ2-1, with D possibly called TRBD1 or TRBD2 (6 bases each). The receptor's source is an adult with an advanced solid tumor such as melanoma, head and neck, liver or kidney cancer. Source: CD4+ or CD8+ T cells sorted from blood, taken in a trial of the OX40 agonist ivuxolimab. CDR3 in DNA: TGTGCCAGTAGTCCCCCGTTGGGGGGCGGCTACAATGAGCAGTTCTTC. Translating gives CASSPPLGGGYNEQFF.